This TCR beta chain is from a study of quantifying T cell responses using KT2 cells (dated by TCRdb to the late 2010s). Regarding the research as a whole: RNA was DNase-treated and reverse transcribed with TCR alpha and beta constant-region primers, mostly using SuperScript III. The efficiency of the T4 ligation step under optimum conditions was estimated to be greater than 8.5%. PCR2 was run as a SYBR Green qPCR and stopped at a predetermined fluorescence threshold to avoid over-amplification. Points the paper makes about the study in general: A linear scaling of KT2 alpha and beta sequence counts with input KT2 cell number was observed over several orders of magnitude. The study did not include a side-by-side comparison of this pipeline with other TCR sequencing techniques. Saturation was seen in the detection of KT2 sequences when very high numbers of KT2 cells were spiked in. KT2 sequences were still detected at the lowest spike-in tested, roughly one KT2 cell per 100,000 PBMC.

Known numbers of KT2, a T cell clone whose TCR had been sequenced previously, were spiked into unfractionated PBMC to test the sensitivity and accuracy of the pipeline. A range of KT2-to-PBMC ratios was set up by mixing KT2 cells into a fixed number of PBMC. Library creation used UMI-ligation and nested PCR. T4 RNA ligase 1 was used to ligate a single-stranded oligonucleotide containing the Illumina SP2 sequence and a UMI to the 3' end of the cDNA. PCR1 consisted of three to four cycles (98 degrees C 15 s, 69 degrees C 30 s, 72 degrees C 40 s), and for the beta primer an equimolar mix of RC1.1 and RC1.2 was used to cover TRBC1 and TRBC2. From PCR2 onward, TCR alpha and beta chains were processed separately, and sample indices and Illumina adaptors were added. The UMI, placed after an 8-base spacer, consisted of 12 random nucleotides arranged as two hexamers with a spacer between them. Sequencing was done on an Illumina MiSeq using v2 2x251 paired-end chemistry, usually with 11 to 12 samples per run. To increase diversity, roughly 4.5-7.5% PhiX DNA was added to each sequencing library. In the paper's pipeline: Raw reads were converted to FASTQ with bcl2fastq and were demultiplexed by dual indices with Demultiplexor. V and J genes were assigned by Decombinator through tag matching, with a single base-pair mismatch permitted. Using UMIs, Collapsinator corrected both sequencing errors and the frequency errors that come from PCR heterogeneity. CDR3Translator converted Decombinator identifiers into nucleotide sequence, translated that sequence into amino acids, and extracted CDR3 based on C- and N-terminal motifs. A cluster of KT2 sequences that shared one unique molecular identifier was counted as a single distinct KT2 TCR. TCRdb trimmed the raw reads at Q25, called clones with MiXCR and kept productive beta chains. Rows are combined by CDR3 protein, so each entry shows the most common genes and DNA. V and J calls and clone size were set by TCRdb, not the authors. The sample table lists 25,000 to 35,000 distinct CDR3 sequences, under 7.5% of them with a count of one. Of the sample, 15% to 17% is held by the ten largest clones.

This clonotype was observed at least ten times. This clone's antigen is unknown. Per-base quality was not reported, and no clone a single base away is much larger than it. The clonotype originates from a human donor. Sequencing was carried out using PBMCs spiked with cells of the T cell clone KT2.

The DNA sequence is given as TGCGCCAGCAGCTTGTCTGGCCCGCCCGAGGAGACCCAGTACTTC. Its protein reads: CASSLSGPPEETQYF. Recombination linked TRBV5-1 to TRBJ2-5; the D gene is unclear. The germline V gene sets CDR1 to SGHRS and CDR2 to YFSETQ. The CDR3 numbers 15 residues from cysteine through phenylalanine. Only CDR3 DNA remains: 45 bases, in frame from the first base. The V end loses 1 base and the J end loses 5 bases, and a stretch of 15 bases separates them.